The clone carrying this TCR beta chain was observed a few times. Its antigen is currently unknown. Libraries of TCR beta came from quantitative 5'-RACE with molecular barcodes. TCRdb re-called the 5' RACE reads through MiXCR, storing one row per CDR3 protein. The table shows 500,000 to 550,000 distinct CDR3 sequences, with about an eighth occurring only once. The record originates from a study of CD8 T cells in ankylosing spondylitis. The CDR3 length is 14 residues. V shed 6 bases, J shed 4 bases, and the junction held 8 bases outside the gene matches. Per germline, CDR1 LGHDT and CDR2 YNNKEL (reference sequence). General observations from the study: Characteristic of ankylosing spondylitis blood, it appeared, was a TCR beta motif comprising several highly homologous variants. Disease-linked clones reportedly concentrated significantly in matched ankylosing spondylitis synovial fluid. A subset of motif variants has previously been described in the synovial fluid and blood of reactive arthritis.

This TCR derives from a male donor with ankylosing spondylitis. The chain employs TRBV3-1 and TRBJ1-2, with TRBD1 matching 7 bases. Input material: blood, either unsorted or a sorted T cell fraction (not recorded which). The CDR3 is CASSSGQEFYGYTF. In DNA form, the CDR3 reads TGTGCCAGCAGTTCTGGACAGGAATTCTATGGCTACACCTTC.